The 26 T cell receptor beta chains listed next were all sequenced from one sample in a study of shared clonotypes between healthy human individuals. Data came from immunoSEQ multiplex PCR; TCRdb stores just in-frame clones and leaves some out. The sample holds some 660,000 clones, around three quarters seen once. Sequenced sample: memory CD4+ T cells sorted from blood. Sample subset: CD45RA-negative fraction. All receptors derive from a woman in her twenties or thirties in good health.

In DNA form, the CDR3 reads TGTGCCAGCAGTGATCCCCGCCGGAACACTGAAGCTTTCTTT. This translates into CASSDPRRNTEAFF. The V call is TRBV2, the J call TRBJ1-1; D remains ambiguous. The CDR3 consists of 14 residues. V was pared by 3 bases and J by 1 base, with 9 bases between. Germline CDR1 reads SNHLY; CDR2 reads FYNNEI. The full variable domain, rest sourced from reference TRBV2 and TRBJ1-1, is EPEVTQTPSHQVTQMGQEVILRCVPISNHLYFYWYRQILGQKVEFLVSFYNNEISEKSEIFDDQFSVERPDGSNFTLKIRSTKLEDSAMYFCASSDPRRNTEAFFGQGTRLTVV.

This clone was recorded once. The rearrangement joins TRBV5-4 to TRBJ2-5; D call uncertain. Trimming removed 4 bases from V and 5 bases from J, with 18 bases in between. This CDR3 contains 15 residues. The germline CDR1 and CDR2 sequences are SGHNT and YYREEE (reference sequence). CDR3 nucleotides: TGTGCCAGCAGCCCACCCGGGTCCCTCGGGGAGACCCAGTACTTC. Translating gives CASSPPGSLGETQYF.

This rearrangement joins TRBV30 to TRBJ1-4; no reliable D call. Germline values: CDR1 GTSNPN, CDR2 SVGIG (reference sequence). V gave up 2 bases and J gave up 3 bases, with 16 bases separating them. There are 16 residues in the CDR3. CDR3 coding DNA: TGTGCCTGGAGTTTGGGCGGGATTGATGCTAATGAAAAACTGTTTTTT. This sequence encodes CAWSLGGIDANEKLFF.

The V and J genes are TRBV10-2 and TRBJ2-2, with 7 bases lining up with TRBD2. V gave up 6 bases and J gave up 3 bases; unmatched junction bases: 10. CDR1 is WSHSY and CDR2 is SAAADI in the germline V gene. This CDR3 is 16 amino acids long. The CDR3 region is CASSGRLASDTGELFF. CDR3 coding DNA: TGCGCCAGCAGCGGGAGGTTGGCTAGTGACACCGGGGAGCTGTTTTTT.

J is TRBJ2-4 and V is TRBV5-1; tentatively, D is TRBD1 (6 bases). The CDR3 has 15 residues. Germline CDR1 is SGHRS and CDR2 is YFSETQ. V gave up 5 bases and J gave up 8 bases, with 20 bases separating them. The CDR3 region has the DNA TGCGCCAGCAGACATAGTACAGGGACGGCCGACATTCAGTACTTC. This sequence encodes CASRHSTGTADIQYF.

This chain's CDR3 is CASSYSSIGFAEAFF. DNA for the CDR3: TGTGCCAGCAGTTACTCCTCGATAGGGTTCGCTGAAGCTTTCTTT. The chain links TRBV6-5 to TRBJ1-1; D ambiguous. The V end was cut by 0 bases, the J end by 6 bases, with 14 bases between. The CDR3 is 15 residues long. CDR1 is MNHEY, CDR2 SVGAGI, per germline.

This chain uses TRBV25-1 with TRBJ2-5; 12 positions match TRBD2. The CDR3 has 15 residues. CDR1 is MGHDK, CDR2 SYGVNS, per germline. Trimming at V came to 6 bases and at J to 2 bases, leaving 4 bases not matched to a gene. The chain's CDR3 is CASRFLAGGQETQYF. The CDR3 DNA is TGTGCCAGCAGATTTCTAGCGGGAGGGCAAGAGACCCAGTACTTC. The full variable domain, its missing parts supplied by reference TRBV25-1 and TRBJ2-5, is EADIYQTPRYLVIGTGKKITLECSQTMGHDKMYWYQQDPGMELHLIHYSYGVNSTEKGDLSSESTVSRIRTEHFPLTLESARPSHTSQYLCASRFLAGGQETQYFGPGTRLLVL.

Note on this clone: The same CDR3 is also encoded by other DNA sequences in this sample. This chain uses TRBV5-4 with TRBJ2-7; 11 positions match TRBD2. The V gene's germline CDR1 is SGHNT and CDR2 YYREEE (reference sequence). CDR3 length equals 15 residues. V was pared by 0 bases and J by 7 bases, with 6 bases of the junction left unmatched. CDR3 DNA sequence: TGTGCCAGCAGCTTGGTCGGGACTAGCGGTTTGGAGCAGTACTTC. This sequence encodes CASSLVGTSGLEQYF.

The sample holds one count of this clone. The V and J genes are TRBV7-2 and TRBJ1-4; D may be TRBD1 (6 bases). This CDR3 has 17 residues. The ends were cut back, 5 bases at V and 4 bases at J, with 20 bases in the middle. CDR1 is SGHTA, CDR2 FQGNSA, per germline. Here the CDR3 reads CASSPDGRGRGNEKLFF. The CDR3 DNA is TGTGCCAGCAGCCCAGACGGCCGGGGGCGGGGTAATGAAAAACTGTTTTTT.

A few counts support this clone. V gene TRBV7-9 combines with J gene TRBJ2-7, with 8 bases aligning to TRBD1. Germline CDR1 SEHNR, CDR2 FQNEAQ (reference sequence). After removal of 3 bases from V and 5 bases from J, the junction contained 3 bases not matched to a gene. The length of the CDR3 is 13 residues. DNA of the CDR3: TGTGCCAGCAGCTTGGCAGGGGGCAACGAGCAGTACTTC. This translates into CASSLAGGNEQYF.

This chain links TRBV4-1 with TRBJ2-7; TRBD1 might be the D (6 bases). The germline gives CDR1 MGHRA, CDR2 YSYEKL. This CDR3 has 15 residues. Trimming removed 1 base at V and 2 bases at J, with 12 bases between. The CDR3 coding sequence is TGCGCCAGCAGCCAAGCACAGGGATCCCCCTACGAGCAGTACTTC. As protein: CASSQAQGSPYEQYF.

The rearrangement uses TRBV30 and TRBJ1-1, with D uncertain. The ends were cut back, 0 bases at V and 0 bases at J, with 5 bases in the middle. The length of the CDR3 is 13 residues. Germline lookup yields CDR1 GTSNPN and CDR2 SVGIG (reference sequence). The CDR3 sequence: CAWSVRVNTEAFF. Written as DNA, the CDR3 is TGTGCCTGGAGTGTACGAGTGAACACTGAAGCTTTCTTT. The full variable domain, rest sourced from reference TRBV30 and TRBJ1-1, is SQTIHQWPATLVQPVGSPLSLECTVEGTSNPNLYWYRQAAGRGLQLLFYSVGIGQISSEVPQNLSASRPQDRQFILSSKKLLLSDSGFYLCAWSVRVNTEAFFGQGTRLTVV.

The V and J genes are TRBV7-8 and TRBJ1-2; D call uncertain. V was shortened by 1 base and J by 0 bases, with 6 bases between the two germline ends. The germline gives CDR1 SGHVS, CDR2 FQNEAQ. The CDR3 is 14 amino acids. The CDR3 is CASSLGSANYGYTF. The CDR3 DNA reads TGTGCCAGCAGCTTAGGGTCCGCTAACTATGGCTACACCTTC.

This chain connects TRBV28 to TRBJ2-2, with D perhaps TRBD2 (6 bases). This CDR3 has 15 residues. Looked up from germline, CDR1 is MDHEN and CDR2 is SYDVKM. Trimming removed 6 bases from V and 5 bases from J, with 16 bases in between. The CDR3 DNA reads TGTGCCAGCAGGCCCTGGGGGGACGGGACCGGGGAGCTGTTTTTT. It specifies CASRPWGDGTGELFF. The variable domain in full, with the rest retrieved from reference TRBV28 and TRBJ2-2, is DVKVTQSSRYLVKRTGEKVFLECVQDMDHENMFWYRQDPGLGLRLIYFSYDVKMKEKGDIPEGYSVSREKKERFSLILESASTNQTSMYLCASRPWGDGTGELFFGEGSRLTVL.

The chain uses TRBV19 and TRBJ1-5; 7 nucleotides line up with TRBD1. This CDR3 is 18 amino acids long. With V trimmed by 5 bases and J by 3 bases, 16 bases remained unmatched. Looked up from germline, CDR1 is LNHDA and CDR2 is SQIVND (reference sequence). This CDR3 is CASSGRDSPILSNQPQHF. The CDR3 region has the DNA TGTGCCAGTAGTGGCCGGGACAGCCCAATCTTATCCAATCAGCCCCAGCATTTT.

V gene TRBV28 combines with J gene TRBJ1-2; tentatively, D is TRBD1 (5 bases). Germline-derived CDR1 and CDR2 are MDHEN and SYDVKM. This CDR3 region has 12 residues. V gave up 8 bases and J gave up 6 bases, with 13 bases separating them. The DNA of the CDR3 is TGTGCCAGCCAAAACCCGGGGGATGGCTACACCTTC. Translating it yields CASQNPGDGYTF.

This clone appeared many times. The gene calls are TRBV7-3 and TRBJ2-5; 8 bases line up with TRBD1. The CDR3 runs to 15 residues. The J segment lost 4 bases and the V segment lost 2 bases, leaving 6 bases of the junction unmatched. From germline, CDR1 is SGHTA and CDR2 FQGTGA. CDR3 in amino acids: CASSLGVGQGETQYF. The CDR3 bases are TGTGCCAGCAGCTTAGGCGTCGGACAGGGAGAGACCCAGTACTTC.

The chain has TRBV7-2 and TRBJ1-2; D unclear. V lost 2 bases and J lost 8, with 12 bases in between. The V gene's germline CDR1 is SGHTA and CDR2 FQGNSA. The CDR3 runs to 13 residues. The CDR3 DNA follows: TGTGCCAGCAGCTTACCAAAGACGGAGGGCTACACCTTC. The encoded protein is CASSLPKTEGYTF.

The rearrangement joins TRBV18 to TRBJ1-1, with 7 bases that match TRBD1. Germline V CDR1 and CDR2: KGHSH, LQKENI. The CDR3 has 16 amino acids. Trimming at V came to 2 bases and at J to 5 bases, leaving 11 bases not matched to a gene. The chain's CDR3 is CASSPAGGRGTTEAFF. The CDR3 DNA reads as TGTGCCAGCTCACCAGCCGGCGGCAGGGGGACGACTGAAGCTTTCTTT. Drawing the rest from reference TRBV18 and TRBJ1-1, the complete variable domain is NAGVMQNPRHLVRRRGQEARLRCSPMKGHSHVYWYRQLPEEGLKFMVYLQKENIIDESGMPKERFSAEFPKEGPSILRIQQVVRGDSAAYFCASSPAGGRGTTEAFFGQGTRLTVV.

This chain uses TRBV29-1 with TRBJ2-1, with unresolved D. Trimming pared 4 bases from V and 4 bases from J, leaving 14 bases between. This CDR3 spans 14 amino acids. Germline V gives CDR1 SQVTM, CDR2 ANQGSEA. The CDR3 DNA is TGCAGCGTTGTGGCAGGTGGATCTTACAATGAGCAGTTCTTC. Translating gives CSVVAGGSYNEQFF.

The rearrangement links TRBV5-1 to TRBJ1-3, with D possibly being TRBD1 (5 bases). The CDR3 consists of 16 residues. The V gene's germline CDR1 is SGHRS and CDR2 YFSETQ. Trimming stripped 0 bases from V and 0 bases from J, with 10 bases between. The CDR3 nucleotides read TGCGCCAGCAGCTTGGGGGGACCCATCTCTGGAAACACCATATATTTT. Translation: CASSLGGPISGNTIYF.

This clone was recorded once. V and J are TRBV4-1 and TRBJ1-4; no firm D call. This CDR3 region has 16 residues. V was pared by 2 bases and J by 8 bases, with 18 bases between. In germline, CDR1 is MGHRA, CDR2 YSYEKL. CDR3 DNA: TGCGCCAGCAGCCAAAGCCCCGCAGGTGGGATCGAAAAACTGTTTTTT. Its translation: CASSQSPAGGIEKLFF.

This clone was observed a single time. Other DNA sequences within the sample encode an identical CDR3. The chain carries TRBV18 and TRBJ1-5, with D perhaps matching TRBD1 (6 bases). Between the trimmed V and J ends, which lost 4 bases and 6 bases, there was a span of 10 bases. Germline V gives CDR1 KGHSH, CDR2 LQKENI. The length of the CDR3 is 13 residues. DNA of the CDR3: TGTGCCAGCTCACAGGGGGAGAGTCAGCCCCAGCATTTT. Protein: CASSQGESQPQHF. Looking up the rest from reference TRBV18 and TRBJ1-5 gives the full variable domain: NAGVMQNPRHLVRRRGQEARLRCSPMKGHSHVYWYRQLPEEGLKFMVYLQKENIIDESGMPKERFSAEFPKEGPSILRIQQVVRGDSAAYFCASSQGESQPQHFGDGTRLSIL.

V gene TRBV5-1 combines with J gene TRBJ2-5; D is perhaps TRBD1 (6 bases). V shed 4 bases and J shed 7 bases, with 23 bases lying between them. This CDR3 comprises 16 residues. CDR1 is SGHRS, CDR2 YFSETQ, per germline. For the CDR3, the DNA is TGCGCCAGCAGCCCGGACAGAGGGGCAGTTGGCGCGACCCAGTACTTC. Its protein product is CASSPDRGAVGATQYF.

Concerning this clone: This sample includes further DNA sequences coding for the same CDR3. The CDR3 DNA is TGCAGTGCTAGAGACCGAGGAGAGCAGTTCTTC. It translates to CSARDRGEQFF. This chain links TRBV20-1 with TRBJ2-1; no clear D gene. Germline assignment: CDR1 DFQATT and CDR2 SNEGSKA (reference sequence). Trimming removed 0 bases from V and 10 bases from J, with 7 bases in between. The CDR3 contains 11 residues.

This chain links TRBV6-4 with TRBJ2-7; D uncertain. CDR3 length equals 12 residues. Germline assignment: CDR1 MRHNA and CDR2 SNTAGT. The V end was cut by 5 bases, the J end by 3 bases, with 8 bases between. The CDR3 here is CASSLPRYEQYF. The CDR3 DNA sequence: TGTGCCAGCAGTCTCCCCCGCTACGAGCAGTACTTC.